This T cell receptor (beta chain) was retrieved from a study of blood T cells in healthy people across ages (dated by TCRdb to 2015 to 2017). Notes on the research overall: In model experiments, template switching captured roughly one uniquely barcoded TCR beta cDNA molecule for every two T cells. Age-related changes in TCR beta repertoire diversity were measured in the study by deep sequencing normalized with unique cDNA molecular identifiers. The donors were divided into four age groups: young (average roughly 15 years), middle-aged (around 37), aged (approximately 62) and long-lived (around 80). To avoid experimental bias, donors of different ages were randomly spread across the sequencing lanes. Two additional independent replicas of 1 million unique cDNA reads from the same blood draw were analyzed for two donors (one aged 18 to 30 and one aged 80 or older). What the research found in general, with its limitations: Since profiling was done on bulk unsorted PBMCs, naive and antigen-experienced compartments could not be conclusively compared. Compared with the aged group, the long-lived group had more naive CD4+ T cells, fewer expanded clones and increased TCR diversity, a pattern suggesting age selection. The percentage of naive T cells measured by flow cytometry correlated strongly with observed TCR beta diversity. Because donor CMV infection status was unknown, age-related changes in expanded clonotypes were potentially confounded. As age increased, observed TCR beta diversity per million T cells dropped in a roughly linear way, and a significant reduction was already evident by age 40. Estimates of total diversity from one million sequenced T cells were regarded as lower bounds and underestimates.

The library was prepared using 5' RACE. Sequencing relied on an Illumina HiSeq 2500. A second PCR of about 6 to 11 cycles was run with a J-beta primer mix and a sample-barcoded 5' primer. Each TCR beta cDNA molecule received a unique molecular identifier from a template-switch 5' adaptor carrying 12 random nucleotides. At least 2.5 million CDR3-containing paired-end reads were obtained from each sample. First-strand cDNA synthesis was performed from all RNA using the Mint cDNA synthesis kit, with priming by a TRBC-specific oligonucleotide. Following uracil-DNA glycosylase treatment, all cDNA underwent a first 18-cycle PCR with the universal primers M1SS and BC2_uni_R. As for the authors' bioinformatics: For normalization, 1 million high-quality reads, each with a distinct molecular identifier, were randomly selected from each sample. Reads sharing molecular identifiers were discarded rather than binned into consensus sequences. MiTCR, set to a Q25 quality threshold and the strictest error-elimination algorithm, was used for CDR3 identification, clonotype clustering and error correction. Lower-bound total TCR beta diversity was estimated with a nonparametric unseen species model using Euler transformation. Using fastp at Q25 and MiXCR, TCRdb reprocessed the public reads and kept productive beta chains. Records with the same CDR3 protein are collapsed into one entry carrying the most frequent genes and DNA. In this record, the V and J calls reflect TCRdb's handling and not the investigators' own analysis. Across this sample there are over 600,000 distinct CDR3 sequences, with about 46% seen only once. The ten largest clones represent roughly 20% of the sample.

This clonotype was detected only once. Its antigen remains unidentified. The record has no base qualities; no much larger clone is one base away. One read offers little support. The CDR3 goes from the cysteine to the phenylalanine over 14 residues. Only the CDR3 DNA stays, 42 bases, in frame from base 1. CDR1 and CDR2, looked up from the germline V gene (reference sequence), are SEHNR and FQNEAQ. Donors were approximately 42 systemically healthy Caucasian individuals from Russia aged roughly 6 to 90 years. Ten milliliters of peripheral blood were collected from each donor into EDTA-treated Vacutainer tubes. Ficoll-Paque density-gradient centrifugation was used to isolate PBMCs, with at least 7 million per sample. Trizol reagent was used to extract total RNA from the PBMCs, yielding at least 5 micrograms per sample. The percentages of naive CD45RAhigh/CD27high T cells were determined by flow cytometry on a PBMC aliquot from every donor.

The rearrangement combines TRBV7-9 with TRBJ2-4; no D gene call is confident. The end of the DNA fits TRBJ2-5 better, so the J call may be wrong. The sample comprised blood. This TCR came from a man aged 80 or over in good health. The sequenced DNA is TGTGCCAGCAGCTTAGTCAGGAGTAGCCGGACCCAGTACTTC. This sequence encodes CASSLVRSSRTQYF.